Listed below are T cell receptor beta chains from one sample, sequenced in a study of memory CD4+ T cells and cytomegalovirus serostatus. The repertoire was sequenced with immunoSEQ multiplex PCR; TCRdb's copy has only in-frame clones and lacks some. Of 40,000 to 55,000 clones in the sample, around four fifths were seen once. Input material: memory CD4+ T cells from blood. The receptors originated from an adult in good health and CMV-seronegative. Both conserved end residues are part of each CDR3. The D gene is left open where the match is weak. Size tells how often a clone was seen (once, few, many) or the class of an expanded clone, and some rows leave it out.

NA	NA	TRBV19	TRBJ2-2	CACKDRHTGELFF	TGTGCCTGCAAGGACAGACACACCGGGGAGCTGTTTTTT
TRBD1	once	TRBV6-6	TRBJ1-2	CASSFDQGARYGYTF	TGTGCCAGCAGTTTTGACCAGGGGGCGCGCTATGGCTACACCTTC
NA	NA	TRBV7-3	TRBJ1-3	CASSQTGGNTIYF	TGTGCCAGCAGCCAGACCGGTGGAAACACCATATATTTT
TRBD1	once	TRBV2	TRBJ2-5	CASSLDREQTQYF	TGTGCCAGCAGCCTAGACAGGGAACAGACCCAGTACTTC
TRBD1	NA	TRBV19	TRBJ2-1	CASSPSGQLTYNEQFF	TGTGCCAGTAGTCCGTCGGGACAGTTAACCTACAATGAGCAGTTCTTC
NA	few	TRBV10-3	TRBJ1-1	CAIGFRIDTEAFF	TGTGCCATCGGCTTCCGCATAGACACTGAAGCTTTCTTT
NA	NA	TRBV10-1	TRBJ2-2	CASSESKTGELFF	TGCGCCAGCAGTGAGTCGAAGACCGGGGAGCTGTTTTTT
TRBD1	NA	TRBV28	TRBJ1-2	CASRSQGAGGYTF	TGTGCCAGCAGATCCCAGGGGGCGGGTGGCTACACCTTC
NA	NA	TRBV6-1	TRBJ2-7	CASSVGGSGEQYF	TGTGCCAGCAGTGTCGGGGGTTCGGGCGAGCAGTACTTC
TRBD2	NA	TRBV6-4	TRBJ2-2	CASSDWTSGSTGELFF	TGTGCCAGCAGTGACTGGACTAGCGGGAGCACCGGGGAGCTGTTTTTT
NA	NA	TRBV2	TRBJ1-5	CASRLGPLNQPQHF	TGTGCCAGCAGGCTCGGGCCGCTGAATCAGCCCCAGCATTTT
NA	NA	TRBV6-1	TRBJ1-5	CASNPQAWANQPQHF	TGTGCCAGCAACCCACAAGCTTGGGCCAATCAACCCCAGCATTTT
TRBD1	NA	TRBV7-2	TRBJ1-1	CASSTRQGNTEAFF	TGTGCCAGCAGCACCCGACAGGGGAACACTGAAGCTTTCTTT
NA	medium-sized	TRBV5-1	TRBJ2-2	CASRVDSGNTGELFF	TGCGCCAGCCGGGTGGATAGCGGGAACACCGGGGAGCTGTTTTTT
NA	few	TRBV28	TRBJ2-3	CASSSPYSLANTDTQYF	TGTGCCAGCAGTTCCCCCTACTCTTTAGCGAACACAGATACGCAGTATTTT
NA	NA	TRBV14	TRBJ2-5	CASSQDGTNARAQYF	TGTGCCAGCAGCCAAGATGGAACTAACGCGCGGGCCCAGTACTTC
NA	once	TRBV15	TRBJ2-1	CATTLTYRDTYNEQFF	TGTGCCACCACCTTGACCTACAGGGATACCTACAATGAGCAGTTCTTC
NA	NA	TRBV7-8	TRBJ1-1	CASSLAGQKNTEAFF	TGTGCCAGCAGCTTAGCGGGCCAGAAGAACACTGAAGCTTTCTTT
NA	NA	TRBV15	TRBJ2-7	CATSSRQAYEQYF	TGTGCCACCAGCAGCCGACAGGCCTACGAGCAGTACTTC
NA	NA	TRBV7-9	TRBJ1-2	CASSTDRRLSYGYTF	TGTGCCAGCAGCACCGACAGGCGATTAAGCTATGGCTACACCTTC
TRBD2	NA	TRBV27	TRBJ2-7	CASSLPGRGGEQYF	TGTGCCAGCAGTTTACCGGGTCGGGGGGGCGAGCAGTACTTC
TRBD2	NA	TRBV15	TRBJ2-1	CATSRDLAGAVEQFF	TGTGCCACCAGCAGAGATCTTGCGGGAGCGGTTGAGCAGTTCTTC